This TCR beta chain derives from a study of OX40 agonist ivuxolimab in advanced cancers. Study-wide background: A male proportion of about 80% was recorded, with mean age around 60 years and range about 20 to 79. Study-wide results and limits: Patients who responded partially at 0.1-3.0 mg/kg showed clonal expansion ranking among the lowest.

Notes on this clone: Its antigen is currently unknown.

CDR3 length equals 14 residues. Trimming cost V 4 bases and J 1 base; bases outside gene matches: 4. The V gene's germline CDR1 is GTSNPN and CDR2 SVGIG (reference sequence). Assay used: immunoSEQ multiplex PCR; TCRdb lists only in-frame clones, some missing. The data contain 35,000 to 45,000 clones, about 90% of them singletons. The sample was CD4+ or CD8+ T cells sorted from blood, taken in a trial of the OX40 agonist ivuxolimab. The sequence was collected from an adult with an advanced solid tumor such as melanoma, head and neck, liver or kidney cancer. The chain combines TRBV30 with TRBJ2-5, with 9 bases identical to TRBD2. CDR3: CAWNQAGGQETQYF. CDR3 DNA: TGTGCCTGGAATCAAGCGGGAGGCCAAGAGACCCAGTACTTC.